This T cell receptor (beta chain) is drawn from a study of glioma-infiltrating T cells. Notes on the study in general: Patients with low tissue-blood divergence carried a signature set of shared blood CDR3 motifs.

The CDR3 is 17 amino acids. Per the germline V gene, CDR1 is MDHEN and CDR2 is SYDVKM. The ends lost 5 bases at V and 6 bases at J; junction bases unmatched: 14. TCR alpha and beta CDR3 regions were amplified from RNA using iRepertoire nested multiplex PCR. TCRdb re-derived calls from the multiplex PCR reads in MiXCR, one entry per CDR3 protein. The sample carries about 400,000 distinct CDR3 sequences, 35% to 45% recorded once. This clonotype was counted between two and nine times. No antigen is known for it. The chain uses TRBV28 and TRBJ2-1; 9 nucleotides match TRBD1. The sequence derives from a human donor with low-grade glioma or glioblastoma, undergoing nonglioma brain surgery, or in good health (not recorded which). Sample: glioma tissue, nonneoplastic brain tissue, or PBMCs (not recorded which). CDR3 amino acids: CASSLLTGQGGSNEQFF. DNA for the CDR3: TGTGCCAGCAGTCTCCTGACGGGACAGGGTGGGTCCAATGAGCAGTTCTTC.